Listed below are T cell receptor beta chains from one sample, sequenced in a study of cytomegalovirus exposure and HLA in healthy donors. The method was immunoSEQ multiplex PCR; TCRdb's version includes in-frame clones alone and lacks a portion of them. The sample yields roughly 180,000 clones, more than 70% seen once. Sequencing was done on a sample of PBMCs. The receptors here all came from a boy between 10 and 17 years old in good health and CMV-seronegative. The conserved cysteine and the conserved F or W are not part of the CDR3 here. A D gene is named only where the DNA matches it firmly.

cdr3_length: 10
d_call: .
j_call: TRBJ2-1
v_call: TRBV13
cdr3_aa: ASSLRGDPQF

cdr3_length: 13
d_call: TRBD2
j_call: TRBJ2-7
v_call: TRBV7-6
cdr3_aa: ASSLTSGSIDEQY

cdr3_length: 13
d_call: TRBD1
j_call: TRBJ2-2
v_call: TRBV19
cdr3_aa: ASSIGTGYSGELF

cdr3_length: 12
d_call: TRBD2
j_call: TRBJ2-2
v_call: TRBV10-3
cdr3_aa: AISAGGVGGELF

cdr3_length: 12
d_call: TRBD2
j_call: TRBJ2-7
v_call: TRBV27
cdr3_aa: ASSLSGSRYEQY

cdr3_length: 12
d_call: TRBD2
j_call: TRBJ2-3
v_call: TRBV6-1
cdr3_aa: ASSQWGGTDTQY

cdr3_length: 12
d_call: .
j_call: TRBJ2-7
v_call: TRBV28
cdr3_aa: ASNIHPTSYEQY

cdr3_length: 10
d_call: .
j_call: TRBJ1-2
v_call: TRBV30
cdr3_aa: AWSVPTEGYT

cdr3_length: 11
d_call: TRBD1
j_call: TRBJ1-5
v_call: TRBV30
cdr3_aa: AWSEGGPQPQH

cdr3_length: 9
d_call: .
j_call: TRBJ2-1
v_call: TRBV7-2
cdr3_aa: ASSSFPNQF

cdr3_length: 12
d_call: .
j_call: TRBJ2-3
v_call: TRBV30
cdr3_aa: ASHYRARTDTQY

cdr3_length: 13
d_call: TRBD2
j_call: TRBJ2-1
v_call: TRBV29-1
cdr3_aa: SVTVGGANKNEQF

cdr3_length: 9
d_call: .
j_call: TRBJ1-2
v_call: TRBV20-1
cdr3_aa: SASFSDGYT

cdr3_length: 12
d_call: .
j_call: TRBJ1-5
v_call: TRBV6-6
cdr3_aa: ASSYSSGRGPQH

cdr3_length: 10
d_call: .
j_call: TRBJ2-1
v_call: TRBV5-1
cdr3_aa: ASGQGYNEQF

cdr3_length: 12
d_call: .
j_call: TRBJ2-7
v_call: TRBV6-5
cdr3_aa: ASSSYGGSYEQY

cdr3_length: 10
d_call: .
j_call: TRBJ1-4
v_call: TRBV30
cdr3_aa: AWSHGNEKLF

cdr3_length: 11
d_call: .
j_call: TRBJ2-4
v_call: TRBV29-1
cdr3_aa: SVAPLAKNIQY

cdr3_length: 13
d_call: .
j_call: TRBJ2-1
v_call: TRBV19
cdr3_aa: ASSPDNVGYNEQF

cdr3_length: 14
d_call: .
j_call: TRBJ1-6
v_call: TRBV9
cdr3_aa: ASSVGGAAYNSPLH

cdr3_length: 9
d_call: TRBD2
j_call: TRBJ2-3
v_call: TRBV2
cdr3_aa: ASSGGDTQY

cdr3_length: 14
d_call: .
j_call: TRBJ1-5
v_call: TRBV2
cdr3_aa: ASSEYRGYSNQPQH

cdr3_length: 12
d_call: .
j_call: TRBJ1-4
v_call: TRBV27
cdr3_aa: ASRPRATNEKLF

cdr3_length: 9
d_call: TRBD1
j_call: TRBJ1-1
v_call: TRBV19
cdr3_aa: ASRHDRAAF

cdr3_length: 11
d_call: .
j_call: TRBJ1-6
v_call: TRBV27
cdr3_aa: ASSFQGHSPLH

cdr3_length: 15
d_call: TRBD2
j_call: TRBJ2-3
v_call: TRBV7-9
cdr3_aa: ASSLPTSGRDTDTQY

cdr3_length: 13
d_call: .
j_call: TRBJ2-1
v_call: TRBV7-6
cdr3_aa: ASSLARGLFNEQF

cdr3_length: 13
d_call: TRBD2
j_call: TRBJ2-3
v_call: TRBV7-7
cdr3_aa: ASSLAGGSTDTQY

cdr3_length: 10
d_call: TRBD1
j_call: TRBJ1-1
v_call: TRBV7-2
cdr3_aa: ASSSGGLGAF